This is a list of T cell receptor beta chains from one sample in a study of cytomegalovirus exposure and HLA in healthy donors. Assay: immunoSEQ multiplex PCR; the TCRdb copy retains only in-frame clones and omits some. The sample includes about 110,000 clones, more than 65% of them seen just once. The specimen sequenced was PBMCs. These receptors all come from a young man in good health and CMV-seropositive. CDR3s include the opening cysteine and the closing phenylalanine or tryptophan. Each record gives: D gene, J gene, V gene, clone size, CDR3 length, CDR3 protein, CDR3 DNA. D genes are given only for firm matches. The listing skips clone size in some rows; elsewhere it reads once, few, many or a size class.

D gene: -
J gene: TRBJ1-2
V gene: TRBV25-1
clone size: -
CDR3 length: 13
CDR3 protein: CASSTELNYGYTF
CDR3 DNA: TGTGCCAGCAGCACAGAATTAAACTATGGCTACACCTTC

D gene: TRBD1
J gene: TRBJ1-2
V gene: TRBV4-3
clone size: -
CDR3 length: 15
CDR3 protein: CASSQEEGAGYGYTF
CDR3 DNA: TGCGCCAGCAGCCAAGAGGAGGGGGCTGGCTATGGCTACACCTTC

D gene: TRBD2
J gene: TRBJ2-5
V gene: TRBV7-2
clone size: -
CDR3 length: 17
CDR3 protein: CASSLALAGGTQETQYF
CDR3 DNA: TGTGCCAGCAGCTTAGCGCTAGCGGGGGGCACCCAAGAGACCCAGTACTTC

D gene: -
J gene: TRBJ1-1
V gene: TRBV11-2
clone size: -
CDR3 length: 14
CDR3 protein: CASSLEGVNTEAFF
CDR3 DNA: TGTGCCAGCAGCTTAGAAGGGGTCAACACTGAAGCCTTCTTT

D gene: TRBD1
J gene: TRBJ1-2
V gene: TRBV19
clone size: -
CDR3 length: 14
CDR3 protein: CASSKGQGPYGYTF
CDR3 DNA: TGTGCCAGTAGCAAGGGACAGGGGCCCTATGGCTACACCTTC

D gene: TRBD2
J gene: TRBJ2-7
V gene: TRBV6-5
clone size: -
CDR3 length: 14
CDR3 protein: CASRPGGDSYEQYF
CDR3 DNA: TGTGCCAGCAGACCCGGGGGGGACTCCTACGAGCAGTACTTC

D gene: TRBD2
J gene: TRBJ2-7
V gene: TRBV7-6
clone size: -
CDR3 length: 15
CDR3 protein: CASSNLAGTYHEQYF
CDR3 DNA: TGTGCCAGCAGTAACCTAGCGGGGACTTACCACGAGCAGTACTTC

D gene: TRBD2
J gene: TRBJ2-5
V gene: TRBV18
clone size: -
CDR3 length: 18
CDR3 protein: CASSPRASGGHLLETQYF
CDR3 DNA: TGTGCCAGCTCACCACGAGCTAGCGGGGGCCACCTACTTGAGACCCAGTACTTC

D gene: TRBD1
J gene: TRBJ2-2
V gene: TRBV7-2
clone size: -
CDR3 length: 17
CDR3 protein: CASSLAPGTGYTGELFF
CDR3 DNA: TGTGCCAGCAGCTTAGCTCCCGGGACAGGGTATACCGGGGAGCTGTTTTTT

D gene: -
J gene: TRBJ2-1
V gene: TRBV6-1
clone size: -
CDR3 length: 14
CDR3 protein: CASSPRGGEGEQFF
CDR3 DNA: TGTGCCAGCAGTCCCCGAGGGGGGGAGGGTGAGCAGTTCTTC

D gene: -
J gene: TRBJ2-7
V gene: TRBV11-3
clone size: -
CDR3 length: 14
CDR3 protein: CASNGGRATYEQYF
CDR3 DNA: TGTGCCAGCAACGGGGGGCGCGCAACCTACGAGCAGTACTTC

D gene: -
J gene: TRBJ2-3
V gene: TRBV9
clone size: -
CDR3 length: 14
CDR3 protein: CASSVDRHTDTQYF
CDR3 DNA: TGTGCCAGCAGCGTCGACAGGCACACAGATACGCAGTATTTT

D gene: -
J gene: TRBJ2-7
V gene: TRBV19
clone size: -
CDR3 length: 14
CDR3 protein: CASSMAGNGGEQYF
CDR3 DNA: TGTGCCAGTAGTATGGCAGGGAACGGGGGCGAGCAGTACTTC

D gene: TRBD1
J gene: TRBJ1-4
V gene: TRBV10-3
clone size: -
CDR3 length: 14
CDR3 protein: CAIGPGQGDEKLFF
CDR3 DNA: TGTGCCATCGGCCCGGGACAGGGGGATGAAAAACTGTTTTTT

D gene: -
J gene: TRBJ2-7
V gene: TRBV6-6
clone size: -
CDR3 length: 15
CDR3 protein: CASRYSGTQAYEQYF
CDR3 DNA: TGTGCCAGCCGCTACTCCGGGACACAAGCCTACGAGCAGTACTTC

D gene: TRBD1
J gene: TRBJ2-1
V gene: TRBV19
clone size: once
CDR3 length: 15
CDR3 protein: CASSIGQGTYNEQFF
CDR3 DNA: TGTGCCAGTAGTATCGGACAGGGAACCTACAATGAGCAGTTCTTC

D gene: TRBD2
J gene: TRBJ2-5
V gene: TRBV27
clone size: -
CDR3 length: 15
CDR3 protein: CASSLLGAGGETQYF
CDR3 DNA: TGTGCCAGCAGCCTCCTAGGGGCGGGGGGGGAGACCCAGTACTTC